The 27 T cell receptor beta chains given below trace back to one sample, sequenced in a study of blood T cell repertoires in COVID-19. The method was immunoSEQ multiplex PCR; TCRdb's version includes in-frame clones alone and lacks a portion of them. In the table there are under 65,000 clones, 90% of which are singletons. Sequenced input: peripheral blood. The receptors shown here come from an elderly woman with active COVID-19.

V is TRBV30 and J is TRBJ1-6; no clear D gene. CDR3 length equals 16 residues. Deletions cut 2 bases from V and 0 bases from J, with 11 bases between. Per germline, CDR1 GTSNPN and CDR2 SVGIG (reference sequence). CDR3 region: CAWSRSGSSYNSPLHF. CDR3 DNA: TGTGCCTGGAGTCGGTCTGGGAGCTCCTATAATTCACCCCTCCACTTT. Drawing the rest from reference TRBV30 and TRBJ1-6, the complete variable domain is SQTIHQWPATLVQPVGSPLSLECTVEGTSNPNLYWYRQAAGRGLQLLFYSVGIGQISSEVPQNLSASRPQDRQFILSSKKLLLSDSGFYLCAWSRSGSSYNSPLHFGNGTRLTVT.

The chain is built from TRBV24-1 and TRBJ1-4; a weak D match, TRBD1 (5 bases). CDR1 is KGHDR, CDR2 SFDVKD, per germline. The germline V and J ends were trimmed by 0 bases and 7 bases, with 5 bases remaining between them. CDR3 length: 13 residues. Here the CDR3 DNA reads TGTGCCACCAGTGATTTGACAGGTGAAAAACTGTTTTTT. It codes for CATSDLTGEKLFF.

The chain couples TRBV5-4 to TRBJ2-3, with 10 positions matching TRBD2. The CDR3 spans 17 residues. Losses at the gene ends were 4 bases for V and 1 base for J; bases not matched to a gene: 9. Germline CDR1 and CDR2: SGHNT and YYREEE (reference sequence). CDR3 bases: TGTGCCAGCAGCCGCGACCTAGCGGGGGCCCGCACAGATACGCAGTATTTT. This translates into CASSRDLAGARTDTQYF.

The chain combines TRBV13 with TRBJ2-1, with 8 bases fitting TRBD1. The CDR3 has 14 residues. The germline gives CDR1 PRHDT, CDR2 FYEKMQ (reference sequence). J gave up 8 bases and V 5 bases, and 8 bases lay outside the gene matches. The CDR3 sequence is CASSVRQGWDEQFF. The CDR3, as DNA: TGTGCCAGCAGCGTAAGACAGGGGTGGGATGAGCAGTTCTTC. The variable domain in full, with the rest retrieved from reference TRBV13 and TRBJ2-1, is AAGVIQSPRHLIKEKRETATLKCYPIPRHDTVYWYQQGPGQDPQFLISFYEKMQSDKGSIPDRFSAQQFSDYHSELNMSSLELGDSALYFCASSVRQGWDEQFFGPGTRLTVL.

CDR3 nucleotide sequence: TGTGCCAGCAGCTTGTTGCAGGGGCAGTTTGGAAAACTGTTTTTT. Protein: CASSLLQGQFGKLFF. This chain joins TRBV5-8 and TRBJ1-4, with a tentative D call TRBD1 (6 bases). V was shortened by 1 base and J by 10 bases, with 17 bases between the two germline ends. From germline, CDR1 is SGHTS and CDR2 YDEGEE. The CDR3 extends over 15 amino acids.

This chain links TRBV11-2 with TRBJ2-1, with TRBD2 as a possible D gene (6 bases). The CDR3 is made up of 15 amino acids. CDR1 and CDR2 from the germline V gene are SGHAT and FQNNGV. Deletions cut 5 bases from V and 3 bases from J, with 14 bases between. In DNA form, the CDR3 reads TGTGCCAGCAGCCCGGGGACTTCGAACTACAATGAGCAGTTCTTC. Translation: CASSPGTSNYNEQFF.

This clone was recorded a few times. The chain carries TRBV2 and TRBJ2-7; the D gene is possibly TRBD2 (6 bases). V was pared by 8 bases and J by 1 base, with 12 bases between. Germline assignment: CDR1 SNHLY and CDR2 FYNNEI. The CDR3 totals 13 residues. CDR3 nucleotide sequence: TGTGCCAGCTTGGGCCTAGCGTCCTACGAGCAGTACTTC. Protein product: CASLGLASYEQYF.

Only one count was recorded for this clone. This chain links TRBV28 with TRBJ1-6; TRBD1 might be the D (6 bases). CDR1 is MDHEN, CDR2 SYDVKM, per germline. The CDR3 has 16 amino acids. V was shortened by 4 bases and J by 0 bases, with 10 bases between the two germline ends. CDR3 bases: TGTGCCAGCAGTTCGACAGGTAGCTCCTATAATTCACCCCTCCACTTT. It encodes CASSSTGSSYNSPLHF.

V gene TRBV5-1 combines with J gene TRBJ2-7, with TRBD1 matching over 9 bases. CDR1 is SGHRS and CDR2 is YFSETQ in the germline V gene. The CDR3 has 16 amino acids. Losses at the gene ends were 1 base for V and 7 bases for J; bases not matched to a gene: 12. CDR3 sequence: CASSLTYGQGWREQYF. DNA of the CDR3: TGCGCCAGCAGCTTGACATATGGACAGGGGTGGAGGGAGCAGTACTTC. Supplemented by reference TRBV5-1 and TRBJ2-7, the full variable domain reads KAGVTQTPRYLIKTRGQQVTLSCSPISGHRSVSWYQQTPGQGLQFLFEYFSETQRNKGNFPGRFSGRQFSNSRSEMNVSTLELGDSALYLCASSLTYGQGWREQYFGPGTRLTVT.

This rearrangement joins TRBV28 to TRBJ2-7, with D maybe TRBD2 (6 bases). Trimming removed 3 bases from V and 1 base from J, with 31 bases in between. This CDR3 is 21 amino acids long. Germline V CDR1 and CDR2: MDHEN, SYDVKM. CDR3 sequence: CASSFDPTWRDKLTLSYEQYF. The CDR3 DNA reads TGTGCCAGCAGTTTTGACCCTACTTGGCGGGATAAGCTAACCCTTTCCTACGAGCAGTACTTC. The full variable domain, its missing parts supplied by reference TRBV28 and TRBJ2-7, is DVKVTQSSRYLVKRTGEKVFLECVQDMDHENMFWYRQDPGLGLRLIYFSYDVKMKEKGDIPEGYSVSREKKERFSLILESASTNQTSMYLCASSFDPTWRDKLTLSYEQYFGPGTRLTVT.

This chain uses TRBV2 with TRBJ2-1; 7 bases line up with TRBD1. The CDR3 has 15 residues. The V and J ends lost 7 bases and 0 bases, in that order; junction bases with no gene match: 6. CDR1 and CDR2 (germline): SNHLY, FYNNEI. CDR3 sequence: CASNPGQSSYNEQFF. The CDR3 coding sequence is TGTGCCAGCAATCCGGGACAGAGCTCCTACAATGAGCAGTTCTTC.

This chain joins TRBV19 and TRBJ1-1; the match to TRBD1 covers 7 bases. Germline V gene data show CDR1 as LNHDA and CDR2 as SQIVND (reference sequence). The CDR3 runs to 15 residues. V shed 7 bases, J shed 4 bases, and the junction held 12 bases outside the gene matches. The CDR3 loop is CASKRGRELGTEAFF. CDR3 DNA: TGTGCCAGTAAAAGGGGGCGAGAACTGGGCACTGAAGCTTTCTTT.

This chain joins TRBV10-3 and TRBJ2-1; 9 bases align to TRBD2. V lost 1 base and J lost 6; bases outside the gene matches: 4. The length of the CDR3 is 15 residues. Per germline, CDR1 ENHRY and CDR2 SYGVKD. CDR3 DNA: TGTGCCATCAGTGAGTGGCGGGAGGGCCGCAATGAGCAGTTCTTC. It encodes CAISEWREGRNEQFF.

V and J are TRBV3-1 (or the pseudogene TRBV3-2) and TRBJ2-5, with 11 bases aligning to TRBD2. The CDR3 sequence is 16 residues long. Germline CDR1 reads LGHDT; CDR2 reads YNNKEL (reference sequence). The trim removed 4 bases at V and 5 bases at J, leaving 9 bases unmatched. The CDR3 sequence: CASSLQNSGRGETQYF. The CDR3, as DNA: TGTGCCAGCAGCCTACAGAATAGCGGGAGGGGTGAGACCCAGTACTTC.

The chain couples TRBV2 to TRBJ1-4, with 8 bases that match TRBD1. After removal of 6 bases from V and 3 bases from J, the junction contained 6 bases not matched to a gene. This CDR3 is built from 15 residues. Germline CDR1 and CDR2: SNHLY and FYNNEI. This CDR3 is CASRPDRGSNEKLFF. In DNA form, the CDR3 reads TGTGCCAGCAGGCCCGACAGGGGATCTAATGAAAAACTGTTTTTT.

The chain recombines TRBV5-5 with TRBJ2-7, with D uncertain. The germline V and J ends were trimmed by 5 bases and 6 bases, with 12 bases remaining between them. The CDR3 covers 12 residues. Germline-derived CDR1 and CDR2 are SGHKS and YYEKEE (reference sequence). DNA of the CDR3: TGTGCCAGCAGTTCACAGAATTCCGAGCAGTACTTC. This sequence encodes CASSSQNSEQYF.

This chain's CDR3 is CASSRADRGNTGELFF. The CDR3 nucleotides read TGTGCCAGCAGTCGGGCTGACAGGGGGAACACCGGGGAGCTGTTTTTT. The chain has TRBV28 and TRBJ2-2; 8 bases fit TRBD1. In germline, CDR1 is MDHEN, CDR2 SYDVKM. The CDR3 totals 16 residues. V dropped 5 bases and J dropped 1; count of bases not matched to a gene: 6. The full variable domain, its missing parts supplied by reference TRBV28 and TRBJ2-2, is DVKVTQSSRYLVKRTGEKVFLECVQDMDHENMFWYRQDPGLGLRLIYFSYDVKMKEKGDIPEGYSVSREKKERFSLILESASTNQTSMYLCASSRADRGNTGELFFGEGSRLTVL.

This clone was detected a few times. CDR3 amino acids: CASSRTSGDTDTQYF. The CDR3 DNA sequence: TGTGCCAGCAGCAGGACTAGCGGGGACACAGATACGCAGTATTTT. The chain couples TRBV5-5 to TRBJ2-3; 12 bases line up with TRBD2. The CDR3 runs to 15 residues. J lost 2 bases, V lost 4 bases, and 2 bases had no gene match. Looked up from germline, CDR1 is SGHKS and CDR2 is YYEKEE (reference sequence).

V gene TRBV5-4 combines with J gene TRBJ2-3, with 7 bases identical to TRBD2. The CDR3 covers 15 residues. Germline lookup yields CDR1 SGHNT and CDR2 YYREEE (reference sequence). With V trimmed by 0 bases and J by 4 bases, 5 bases remained unmatched. The CDR3 sequence: CASSLALAESDTQYF. CDR3 nucleotides: TGTGCCAGCAGCTTGGCTCTAGCGGAATCAGATACGCAGTATTTT.

This chain connects TRBV6-6 to TRBJ1-5; D gene unclear. Germline CDR1 reads MNHNY; CDR2 reads SVGAGI (reference sequence). V lost 7 bases and J 0 bases, leaving 16 bases between the germline ends. The CDR3 is 16 residues long. The CDR3 nucleotides read TGTGCCAGCAATACCGGACTGACAAATAGCAATCAGCCCCAGCATTTT. Encoded protein: CASNTGLTNSNQPQHF.

This clone was found once. This chain connects TRBV19 to TRBJ2-1, with 10 bases identical to TRBD2. The trim removed 7 bases at V and 7 bases at J, leaving 7 bases unmatched. The V gene's germline CDR1 is LNHDA and CDR2 SQIVND (reference sequence). The CDR3 is 14 amino acids. The CDR3 loop is CASTPSGSMNEQFF. The CDR3 DNA sequence: TGTGCCAGTACGCCTAGCGGGAGTATGAATGAGCAGTTCTTC.

The genes are TRBV11-2 and TRBJ1-4; perhaps TRBD1 as D (5 bases). Trimming took 3 bases from V and 5 from J, leaving 10 bases between them. CDR3 length equals 14 residues. Germline CDR1 SGHAT, CDR2 FQNNGV. The chain's CDR3 is CASSFAGVNEKLFF. The CDR3 DNA is TGTGCCAGCAGCTTCGCGGGGGTAAATGAAAAACTGTTTTTT.

The V call is TRBV9, the J call TRBJ2-2; 15 bases are a match to TRBD2. V lost 3 bases, J lost 5 bases, and 5 bases stayed unmatched. The CDR3 has 17 amino acids. Germline V gene sequence: CDR1 SGDLS, CDR2 YYNGEE. The DNA for the CDR3 is TGTGCCAGCAGCGCCGGACTAGCGGGGGGGCCGACCGGGGAGCTGTTTTTT. It is translated as CASSAGLAGGPTGELFF.

V and J are TRBV10-3 and TRBJ1-2; 9 bases are shared with TRBD1. This CDR3 contains 14 residues. Germline V lookup: CDR1 ENHRY, CDR2 SYGVKD. V lost 6 bases to trimming and J lost 6 bases; unmatched junction nucleotides: 8. The chain's CDR3 is CAIRPTGGWDGYTF. As DNA, the CDR3 is TGTGCCATCAGACCCACAGGGGGCTGGGATGGCTACACCTTC.

The chain is built from TRBV6-5 and TRBJ2-5; 9 bases fit TRBD1. The CDR3 has 14 residues. With V trimmed by 7 bases and J by 5 bases, 8 bases remained unmatched. Germline CDR1 reads MNHEY; CDR2 reads SVGAGI. The chain's CDR3 is CASTIDRGYETQYF. As DNA, the CDR3 is TGTGCCAGCACCATCGACAGGGGGTACGAGACCCAGTACTTC.

This chain uses TRBV7-8 with TRBJ2-3; D perhaps matches TRBD2 (5 bases). The V end lost 0 bases, the J end lost 4 bases, and 14 bases lay between the germline ends. The CDR3 contains 16 residues. Germline-derived CDR1 and CDR2 are SGHVS and FQNEAQ. The chain's CDR3 is CASSLASSIISDTQYF. Here the CDR3 DNA reads TGTGCCAGCAGCTTAGCGTCTAGCATTATTTCAGATACGCAGTATTTT.

Details on this clone: One end of the junction fails to match germline, which may point to a read error. The chain uses TRBV28 and TRBJ2-2; D not resolved. Germline-derived CDR1 and CDR2 are MDHEN and SYDVKM. This CDR3 has 14 residues. Here the CDR3 DNA reads TGTGCCAGCAGATTATCGGGGAACACCGGGGAGCTGTTTTTT. This sequence encodes CASRLSGNTGELFF.